The clone carrying this TCR beta chain was detected a few times. This specimen belongs to a study of PD-1 blockade in classical Hodgkin lymphoma. Every single patient, without exception, relapsed after autologous stem cell transplantation, and brentuximab vedotin exposure varied. Using immunoSEQ multiplex PCR, the repertoire was profiled, and TCRdb retains in-frame clones only, with some absent. The data contain 20,000 to 30,000 clones, approximately 70% of them singletons. The CDR3 covers 19 residues. Germline V gene sequence: CDR1 LGHNA, CDR2 YNFKEQ. V lost 2 bases, J lost 0 bases, and 6 bases stayed unmatched.

The source was peripheral blood mononuclear cells (PBMCs), collected at baseline. J is TRBJ2-1 and V is TRBV4-2; 14 positions match TRBD2. The clonotype was recovered from a human donor with classical Hodgkin lymphoma. The DNA for the CDR3 is TGTGCCAGCAGCCAATCCGGACTAGCGGGGGGCTCCTCCTACAATGAGCAGTTCTTC. Translation: CASSQSGLAGGSSYNEQFF.